The subject of this entry is one T cell receptor beta chain. The data originate from a study of CD8 T cells in Susac syndrome. Matching for age and sex applied to the controls, who were healthy donors. Between the trimmed V and J ends, which lost 6 bases and 2 bases, there was a span of 11 bases. This CDR3 contains 13 residues. Germline CDR1 MNHNS, CDR2 SASEGT. Random-hexamer reverse transcription was applied to roughly 0.45 to 1 ug RNA. Via MiXCR, TCRdb re-called the immunoSEQ multiplex PCR reads, giving one row per CDR3 protein. The top ten clones hold more than 0.1% of a sample with roughly 130,000 distinct CDR3 sequences, nearly 95% of them seen once.

The sequenced sample was CD4+ T cells from PBMCs. This TCR was sampled from a human donor in good health. The chain combines TRBV6-1 with TRBJ2-7; TRBD1 or TRBD2 may be the D gene (5 bases each). Written as DNA, the CDR3 is TGTGCCAGCAGCCCTGAGGGGCCCTACGAGCAGTACTTC. Its translation is CASSPEGPYEQYF.